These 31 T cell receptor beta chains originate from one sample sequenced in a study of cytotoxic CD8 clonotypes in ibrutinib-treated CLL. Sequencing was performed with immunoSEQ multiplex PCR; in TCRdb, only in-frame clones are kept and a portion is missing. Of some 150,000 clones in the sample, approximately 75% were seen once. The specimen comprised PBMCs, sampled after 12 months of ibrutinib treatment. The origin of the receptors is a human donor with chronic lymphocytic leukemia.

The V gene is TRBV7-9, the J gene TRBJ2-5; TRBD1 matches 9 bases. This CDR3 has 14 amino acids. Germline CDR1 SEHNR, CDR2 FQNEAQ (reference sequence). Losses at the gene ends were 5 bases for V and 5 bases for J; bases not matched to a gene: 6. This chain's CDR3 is CASSPRDRAETQYF. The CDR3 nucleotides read TGTGCCAGCAGCCCGAGGGACAGGGCGGAGACCCAGTACTTC.

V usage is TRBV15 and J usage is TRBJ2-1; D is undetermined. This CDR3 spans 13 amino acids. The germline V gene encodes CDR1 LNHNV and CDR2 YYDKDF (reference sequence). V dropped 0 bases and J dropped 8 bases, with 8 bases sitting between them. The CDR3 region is CATSRENRDEQFF. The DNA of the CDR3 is TGTGCCACCAGCAGAGAAAACCGGGATGAGCAGTTCTTC.

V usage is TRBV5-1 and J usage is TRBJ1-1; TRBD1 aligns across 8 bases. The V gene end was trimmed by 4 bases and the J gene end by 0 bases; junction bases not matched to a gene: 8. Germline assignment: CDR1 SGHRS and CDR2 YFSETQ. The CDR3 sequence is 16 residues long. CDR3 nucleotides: TGCGCCAGCAGCCTTACAGGGGGTGGAATGAACACTGAAGCTTTCTTT. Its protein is CASSLTGGGMNTEAFF.

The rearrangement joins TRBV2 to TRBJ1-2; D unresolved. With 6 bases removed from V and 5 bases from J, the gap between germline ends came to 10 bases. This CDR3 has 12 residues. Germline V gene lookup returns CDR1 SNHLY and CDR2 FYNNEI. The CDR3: CASRNKGYGYTF. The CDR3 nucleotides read TGTGCCAGCAGAAACAAAGGATATGGCTACACCTTC. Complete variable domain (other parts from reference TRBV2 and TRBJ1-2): EPEVTQTPSHQVTQMGQEVILRCVPISNHLYFYWYRQILGQKVEFLVSFYNNEISEKSEIFDDQFSVERPDGSNFTLKIRSTKLEDSAMYFCASRNKGYGYTFGSGTRLTVV.

CDR3 region: CSACTDTGELFF. The CDR3 bases are TGCAGCGCATGCACGGACACCGGGGAGCTGTTTTTT. The rearrangement joins TRBV29-1 to TRBJ2-2; unclear D gene. Germline loops: CDR1 SQVTM, CDR2 ANQGSEA. Trimming took off 7 bases at V and 3 bases at J, with 9 bases between the two ends. CDR3 length: 12 residues.

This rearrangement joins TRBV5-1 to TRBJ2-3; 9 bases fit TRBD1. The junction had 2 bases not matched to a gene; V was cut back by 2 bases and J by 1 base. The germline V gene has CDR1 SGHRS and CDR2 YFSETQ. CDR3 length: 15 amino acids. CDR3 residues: CASSFRDRGTDTQYF. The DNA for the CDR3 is TGCGCCAGCAGCTTCCGGGACAGGGGCACAGATACGCAGTATTTT.

This CDR3 reads CARQVGDTQYF. CDR3 in DNA: TGTGCCAGGCAGGTCGGCGATACGCAGTATTTT. The chain combines TRBV2 with TRBJ2-3; D ambiguous. CDR3 length: 11 residues. Trimming left V 9 bases short and J 6 bases short, with 10 bases between. Germline CDR1 reads SNHLY; CDR2 reads FYNNEI.

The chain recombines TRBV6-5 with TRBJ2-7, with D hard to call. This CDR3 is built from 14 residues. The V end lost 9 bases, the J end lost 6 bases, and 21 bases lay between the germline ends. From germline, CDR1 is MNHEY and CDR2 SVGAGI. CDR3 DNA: TGTGCCAGGGGTCCTCTTCCAGGACCTACCGAGCAGTACTTC. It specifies CARGPLPGPTEQYF.

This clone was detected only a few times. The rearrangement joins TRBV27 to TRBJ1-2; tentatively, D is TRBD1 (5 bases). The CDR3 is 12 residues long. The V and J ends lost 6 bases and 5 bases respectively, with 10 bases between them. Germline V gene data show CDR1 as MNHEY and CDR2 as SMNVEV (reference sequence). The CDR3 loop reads CASRGGLYGYTF. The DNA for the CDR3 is TGTGCCAGCAGGGGGGGACTTTATGGCTACACCTTC.

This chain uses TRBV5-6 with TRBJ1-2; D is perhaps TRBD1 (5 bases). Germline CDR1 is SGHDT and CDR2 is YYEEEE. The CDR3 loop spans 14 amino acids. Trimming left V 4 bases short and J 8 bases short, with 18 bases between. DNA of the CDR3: TGTGCCAGCAGCACTGGGACTTTAAGGGGAGGCTACACCTTC. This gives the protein CASSTGTLRGGYTF.

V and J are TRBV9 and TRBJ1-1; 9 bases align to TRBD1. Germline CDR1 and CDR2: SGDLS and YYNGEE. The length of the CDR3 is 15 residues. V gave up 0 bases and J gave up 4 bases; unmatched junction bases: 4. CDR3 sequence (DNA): TGTGCCAGCAGCGTAGGGACAGGGGCGGGCACTGAAGCTTTCTTT. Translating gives CASSVGTGAGTEAFF.

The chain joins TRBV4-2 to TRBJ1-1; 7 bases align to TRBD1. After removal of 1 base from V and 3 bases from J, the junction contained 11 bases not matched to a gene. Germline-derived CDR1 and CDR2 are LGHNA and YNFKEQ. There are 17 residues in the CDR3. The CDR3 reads CASSQVGTGELHTEAFF. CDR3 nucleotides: TGTGCCAGCAGCCAAGTTGGAACAGGGGAGTTGCACACTGAAGCTTTCTTT.

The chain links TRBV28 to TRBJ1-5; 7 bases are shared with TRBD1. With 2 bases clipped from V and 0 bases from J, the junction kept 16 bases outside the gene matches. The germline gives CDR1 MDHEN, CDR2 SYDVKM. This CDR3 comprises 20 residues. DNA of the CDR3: TGTGCCAGCAGTTTAGTAGGGGGCGCATTGAAACTTTATAGCAATCAGCCCCAGCATTTT. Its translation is CASSLVGGALKLYSNQPQHF.

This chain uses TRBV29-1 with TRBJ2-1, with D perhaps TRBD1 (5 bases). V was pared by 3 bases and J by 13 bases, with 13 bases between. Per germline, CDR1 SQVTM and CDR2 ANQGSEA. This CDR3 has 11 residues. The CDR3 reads CSVDRTGIQFF. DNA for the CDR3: TGCAGCGTTGATCGAACAGGAATCCAGTTCTTC.

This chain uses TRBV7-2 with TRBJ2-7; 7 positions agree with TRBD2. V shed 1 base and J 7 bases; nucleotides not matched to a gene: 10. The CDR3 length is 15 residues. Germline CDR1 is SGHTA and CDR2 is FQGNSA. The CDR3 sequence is CASSLGATSVSEQYF. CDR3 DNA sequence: TGTGCCAGCAGCTTAGGGGCCACTAGCGTATCTGAGCAGTACTTC.

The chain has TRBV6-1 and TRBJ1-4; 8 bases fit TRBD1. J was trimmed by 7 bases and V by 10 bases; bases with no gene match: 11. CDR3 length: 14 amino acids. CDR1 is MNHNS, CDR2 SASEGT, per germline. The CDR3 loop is CAILTGVAGEKLFF. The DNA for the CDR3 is TGTGCCATCTTGACAGGGGTGGCGGGTGAAAAACTGTTTTTT.

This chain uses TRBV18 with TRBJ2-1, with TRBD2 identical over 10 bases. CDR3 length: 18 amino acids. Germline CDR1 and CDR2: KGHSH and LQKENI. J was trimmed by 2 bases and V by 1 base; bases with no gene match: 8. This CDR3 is CASSPRGSGGAPYNEQFF. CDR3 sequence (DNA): TGTGCCAGCTCACCACGAGGCAGCGGGGGGGCCCCCTACAATGAGCAGTTCTTC.

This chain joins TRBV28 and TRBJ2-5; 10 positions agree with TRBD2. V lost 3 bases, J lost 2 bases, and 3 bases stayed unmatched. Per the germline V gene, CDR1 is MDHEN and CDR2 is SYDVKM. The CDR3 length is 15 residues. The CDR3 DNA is TGTGCCAGCAGTTTGGAGACTAGCGGGCAAGAGACCCAGTACTTC. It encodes CASSLETSGQETQYF.

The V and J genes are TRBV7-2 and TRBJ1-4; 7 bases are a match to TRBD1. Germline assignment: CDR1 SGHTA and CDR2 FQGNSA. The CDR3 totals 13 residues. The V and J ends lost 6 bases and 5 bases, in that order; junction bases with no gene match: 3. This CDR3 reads CASRQGPNEKLFF. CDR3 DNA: TGTGCCAGCAGACAGGGGCCCAATGAAAAACTGTTTTTT. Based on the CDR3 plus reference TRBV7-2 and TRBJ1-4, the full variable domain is GAGVSQSPSNKVTEKGKDVELRCDPISGHTALYWYRQSLGQGLEFLIYFQGNSAPDKSGLPSDRFSAERTGGSVSTLTIQRTQQEDSAVYLCASRQGPNEKLFFGSGTQLSVL.

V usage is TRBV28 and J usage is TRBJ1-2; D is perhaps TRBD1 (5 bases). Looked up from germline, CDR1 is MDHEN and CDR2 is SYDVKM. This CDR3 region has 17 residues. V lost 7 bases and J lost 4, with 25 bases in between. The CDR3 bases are TGTGCCAGCACCCATTATCCCCTGAAGAGACAGATCTATGGCTACACCTTC. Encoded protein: CASTHYPLKRQIYGYTF.

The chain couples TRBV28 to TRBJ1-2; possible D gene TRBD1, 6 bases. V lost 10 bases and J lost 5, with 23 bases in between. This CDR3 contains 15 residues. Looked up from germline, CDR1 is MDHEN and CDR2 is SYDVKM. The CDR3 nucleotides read TGTGCCATACGGGGGCGGGGGACACCGGGTTATGGCTACACCTTC. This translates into CAIRGRGTPGYGYTF.

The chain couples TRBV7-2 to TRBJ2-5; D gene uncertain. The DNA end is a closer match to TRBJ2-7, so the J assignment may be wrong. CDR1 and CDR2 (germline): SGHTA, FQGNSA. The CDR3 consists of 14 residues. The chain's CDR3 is CASSLPWATGEQYF. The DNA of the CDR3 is TGTGCCAGCAGCTTACCGTGGGCTACGGGCGAGCAGTACTTC.

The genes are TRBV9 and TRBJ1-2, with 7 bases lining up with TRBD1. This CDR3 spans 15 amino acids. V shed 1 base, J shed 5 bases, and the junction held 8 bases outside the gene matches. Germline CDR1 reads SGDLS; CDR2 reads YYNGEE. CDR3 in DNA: TGTGCCAGCAGCGTAACAGAGGACAGGACTTATGGCTACACCTTC. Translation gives CASSVTEDRTYGYTF.

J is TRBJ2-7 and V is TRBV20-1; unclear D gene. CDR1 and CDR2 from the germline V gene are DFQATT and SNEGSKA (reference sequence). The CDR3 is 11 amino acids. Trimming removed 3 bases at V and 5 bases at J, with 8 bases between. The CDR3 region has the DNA TGCAGTGCTAGGGGTCTCCACGAGCAGTACTTC. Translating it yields CSARGLHEQYF.

As DNA, the CDR3 is TGTGCCAGCAGTTTATCACGGGGATTCAGAGAGACCCAGTACTTC. Amino acid sequence: CASSLSRGFRETQYF. The rearrangement links TRBV27 to TRBJ2-5; tentative D call: TRBD2 (5 bases). Germline V gene data show CDR1 as MNHEY and CDR2 as SMNVEV (reference sequence). This CDR3 spans 15 amino acids. Trimming took off 0 bases at V and 4 bases at J, with 12 bases between the two ends.

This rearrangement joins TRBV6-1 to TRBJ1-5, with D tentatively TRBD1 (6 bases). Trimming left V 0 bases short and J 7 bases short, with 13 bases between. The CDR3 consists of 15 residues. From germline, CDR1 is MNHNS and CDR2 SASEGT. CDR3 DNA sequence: TGTGCCAGCAGTGAAGCGCTGGGGGCAGGGCAGCCCCAGCATTTT. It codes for CASSEALGAGQPQHF.

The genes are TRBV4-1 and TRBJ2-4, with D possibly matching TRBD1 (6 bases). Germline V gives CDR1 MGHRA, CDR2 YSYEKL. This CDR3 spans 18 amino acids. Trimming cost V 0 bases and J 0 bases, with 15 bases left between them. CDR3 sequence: CASSQELRQELAKNIQYF. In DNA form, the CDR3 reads TGCGCCAGCAGCCAAGAGCTCCGACAGGAACTAGCCAAAAACATTCAGTACTTC.

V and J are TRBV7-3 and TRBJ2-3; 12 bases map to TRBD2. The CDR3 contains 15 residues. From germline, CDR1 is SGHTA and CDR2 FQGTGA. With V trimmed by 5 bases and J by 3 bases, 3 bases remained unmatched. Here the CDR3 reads CASSRTSGITDTQYF. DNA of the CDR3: TGTGCCAGCAGCCGGACTAGCGGGATTACAGATACGCAGTATTTT. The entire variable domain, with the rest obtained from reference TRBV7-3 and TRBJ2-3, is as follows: GAGVSQTPSNKVTEKGKYVELRCDPISGHTALYWYRQSLGQGPEFLIYFQGTGAADDSGLPNDRFFAVRPEGSVSTLKIQRTERGDSAVYLCASSRTSGITDTQYFGPGTRLTVL.

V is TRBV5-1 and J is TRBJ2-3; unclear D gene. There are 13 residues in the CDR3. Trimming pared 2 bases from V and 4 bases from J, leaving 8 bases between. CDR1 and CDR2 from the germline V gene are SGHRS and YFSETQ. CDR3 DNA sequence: TGCGCCAGCAGCTTCACAGCTCCAGATACGCAGTATTTT. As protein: CASSFTAPDTQYF.

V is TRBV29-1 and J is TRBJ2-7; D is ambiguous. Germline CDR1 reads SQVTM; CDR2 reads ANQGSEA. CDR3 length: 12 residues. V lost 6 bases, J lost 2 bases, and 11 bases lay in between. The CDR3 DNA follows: TGCAGCGTCTTGGACGGCACCTACGAGCAGTACTTC. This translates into CSVLDGTYEQYF.

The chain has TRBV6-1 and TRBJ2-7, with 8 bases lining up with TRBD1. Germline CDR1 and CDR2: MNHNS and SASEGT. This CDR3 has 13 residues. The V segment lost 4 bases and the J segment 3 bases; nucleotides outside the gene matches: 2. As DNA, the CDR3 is TGTGCCAGCAGTGTCGACAGGGGCTACGAGCAGTACTTC. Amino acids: CASSVDRGYEQYF.